Here is one TCR beta chain with its context. As yet, its antigen is unknown. Unique molecular identifiers were built into the TCRbeta library. Each CDR3 protein is one row after TCRdb ran MiXCR on the PCR reads. The table shows some 830,000 distinct CDR3 sequences, with approximately 15% occurring only once. The sample belongs to a study of T-cell reconstitution after alpha-beta-depleted transplantation in children. Whole-study findings and limits: Recipient T cells and thymic progenitors that survived were the source of the high TCRbeta diversity seen at day 60 in some patients. After one year, T-cell counts and TCRbeta diversity mostly came from new T cells. Expanded graft clones, several hundred of them, were reportedly the source of alpha-beta T cells about two months after transplant.

This CDR3 spans 15 amino acids. The V segment lost 6 bases and the J segment 6 bases; nucleotides outside the gene matches: 10. Germline V lookup: CDR1 LGHDT, CDR2 YNNKEL (reference sequence). This rearrangement joins TRBV3-1 to TRBJ2-2; TRBD2 matches 7 bases. This TCR came from a male patient younger than 18 who had a stem cell transplant for acute lymphoblastic leukemia, so the T cells may come from the graft donor. The starting material was PBMCs, mostly from graft donor cells, obtained 360 days after TCRalphabeta/CD19-depleted stem cell transplant. The chain's CDR3 is CASRTLAAPAGELFF. Here the CDR3 DNA reads TGTGCCAGCAGGACGCTAGCGGCTCCTGCCGGGGAGCTGTTTTTT.